This T cell receptor (beta chain) was sequenced in a study of T cell responses to AZD1222 COVID-19 vaccine (dated by TCRdb to the early 2020s). In terms of the full investigation: TCR sequencing covered some 240 trial participants: 207 given two doses of AZD1222 and approximately 25 given two doses of MenACWY control vaccine. Trial participants were enrolled by age into subgroups of 18-55, 56-69 and 70-plus years, and about 150, 27 and 61 TCR-sequenced participants, respectively, were included in these subgroups.

As for this clone: Its recognized antigen is unknown. No base qualities exist here, and no much larger clone lies one base off it.

Broader findings and caveats from the paper: Nearly half of unique spike-specific TCRs reportedly recognized epitopes outside regions mutated in the B.1.351 and B.1.1.7 variants. After two AZD1222 doses, both the breadth and the depth of spike-specific TCRs were significantly higher than at day 0 and than in MenACWY recipients. Most participants were white British and females outnumbered males, and the authors suggested that clonal diversity may have been underestimated. No day 14 peak-response samples were available, so repertoires were characterized only after the peak T cell response. Conclusions about previously exposed vaccinees are limited, since just five or six AZD1222 recipients were seropositive for SARS-CoV-2 at baseline. In the small 56-69-year group, the increase in depth fell short of significance, most likely because of low power. The whole spike protein was spanned by vaccine-associated CD4 TCRs, and dominant responses were seen in regions 160-218 and 743-854.

The time point label, as the study defines it: about 28 days (+/-7) after the second vaccine dose. Because spike-specific TCR depth and breadth did not differ between the two schedules, AZD1222 recipients who got a second dose at roughly 4 weeks were pooled with those who got a second dose at roughly 12 weeks. Vaccinee samples were obtained from the UK trials COV001 and COV002, which included a single-blind randomized controlled phase 2/3 trial of AZD1222 (ChAdOx1 nCoV-19) in healthy adults. For TCRbeta chain sequencing, PBMC samples were collected from trial participants at day 0 and at day 28 after the second dose. The CDR3 regions of human TCRbeta chains were analyzed by immunosequencing. Turning to the authors' computational methods: TCRs in the repertoires were matched against a reference library of SARS-CoV-2-specific TCRs that had been generated with the MIRA antigen-specificity platform. Breadth was defined as the fraction of unique TCRs that were SARS-CoV-2-associated, and depth was defined as the fraction of total T cells that were SARS-CoV-2-associated. Using the MIRA data, every spike-specific TCR was mapped to the spike region that the TCR reacted to and assigned to either a CD4 or a CD8 class. Log10-transformed breadth and depth values were compared by one-way ANOVA with Sidak's multiple comparisons tests. TCRdb's version of the immuneACCESS table is confined to in-frame rearrangements and falls short of the full clone set. An unresolved V gene accounts for under half of the shortfall where checked; the remainder is of unknown origin. Clone size and V and J calls were adopted from that table, with D and trimming inferred from the DNA. Counted in this sample were 20,000 to 30,000 clones; around 83% of them appeared once. More than 7.5% of the sample is held by the ten biggest clonotypes.

Measured from the cysteine to the phenylalanine, the CDR3 is 13 residues long. Only the CDR3 part of the read is kept: 39 bases, read in frame from the first base. The germline V gene encodes CDR1 KGHDR and CDR2 SFDVKD. Trimming costs V 4 bases and J 7 bases, and their ends lie 10 bases apart. This clonotype originated in an adult who received the AZD1222 COVID-19 vaccine. The material sequenced was peripheral blood, taken 28 days after the second AZD1222 dose. The rearranged chain carries TRBV24-1 and TRBJ1-5, with the D gene call left open. This receptor has the CDR3 CATSDPDRQPQHF. The nucleotide sequence reads as follows: TGTGCCACCAGTGACCCTGACCGACAGCCCCAGCATTTT.